This TCR beta chain was documented in a study of OX40 agonist ivuxolimab in advanced cancers. The wider study: All patients had ivuxolimab intravenously every 2 weeks at 0.01 to 10 mg/kg. Findings and caveats of the study: CD4+ and CD8+ T cells in blood underwent clonal expansion by week 6 at 0.1 to 3.0 mg/kg.

Of note for this clone: What it binds is unknown. A read error may account for a junction end that differs from germline.

Germline loops: CDR1 SEHNR, CDR2 FQNEAQ (reference sequence). This CDR3 has 15 residues. Only in-frame clones appear in the TCRdb table, and some are missing; sequencing was by immunoSEQ multiplex PCR. The sample consists of about 99,000 clones, approximately 95% of them appearing once. This sequence originates from an adult with an advanced solid tumor such as melanoma, head and neck, liver or kidney cancer. The V gene is TRBV7-9, the J gene TRBJ1-2; weak D call: TRBD1 (6 bases). The starting material was CD4+ or CD8+ T cells sorted from blood, obtained in a trial of the OX40 agonist ivuxolimab. CDR3 coding DNA: TGTGCCAGCACCTTAACGGGAGAGGGGGGCCGTGGTTACACCTTC. It specifies CASTLTGEGGRGYTF.